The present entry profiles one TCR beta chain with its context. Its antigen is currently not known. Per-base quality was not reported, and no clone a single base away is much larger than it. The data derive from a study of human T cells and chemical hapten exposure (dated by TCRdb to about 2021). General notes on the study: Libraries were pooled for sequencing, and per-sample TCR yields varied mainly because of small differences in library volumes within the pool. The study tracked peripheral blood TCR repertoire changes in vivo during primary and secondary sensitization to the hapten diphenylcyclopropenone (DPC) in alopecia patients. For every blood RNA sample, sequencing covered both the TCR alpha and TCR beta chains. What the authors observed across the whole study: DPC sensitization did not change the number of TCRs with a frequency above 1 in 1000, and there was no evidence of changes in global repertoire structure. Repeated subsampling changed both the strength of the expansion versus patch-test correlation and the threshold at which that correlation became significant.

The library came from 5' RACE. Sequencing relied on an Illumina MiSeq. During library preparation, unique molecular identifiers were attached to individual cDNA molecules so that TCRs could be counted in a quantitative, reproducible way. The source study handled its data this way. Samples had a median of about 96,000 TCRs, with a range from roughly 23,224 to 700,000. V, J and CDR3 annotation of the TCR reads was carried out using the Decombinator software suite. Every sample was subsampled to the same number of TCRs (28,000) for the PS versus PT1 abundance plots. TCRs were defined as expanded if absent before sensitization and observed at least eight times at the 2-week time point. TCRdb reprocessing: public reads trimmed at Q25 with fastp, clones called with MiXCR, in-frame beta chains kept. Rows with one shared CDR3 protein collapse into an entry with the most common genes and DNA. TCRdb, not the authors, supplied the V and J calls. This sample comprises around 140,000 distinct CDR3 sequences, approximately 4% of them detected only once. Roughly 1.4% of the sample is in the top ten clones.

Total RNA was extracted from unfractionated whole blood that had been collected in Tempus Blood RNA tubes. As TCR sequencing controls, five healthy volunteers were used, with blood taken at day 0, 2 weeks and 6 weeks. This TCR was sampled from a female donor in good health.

The nucleotide sequence reads TGCAGCGTTGTAGGGGTTGACGGCAGGGTCGCCTCGGAGACCCAGTACTTC. Translated, this is CSVVGVDGRVASETQYF. The chain links TRBV29-1 with TRBJ2-5, with a weak D call of TRBD1 (5 bases match). The CDR3, cysteine through phenylalanine, is 17 amino acids long. The entry retains the CDR3 DNA only, 51 bases that are in frame from base 1. V is clipped by 4 bases and J by 5 bases, and the sequence between their germline boundaries is 26 bases long. CDR1 and CDR2 are drawn from the germline V gene: SQVTM, ANQGSEA. When the CDR3 is completed using the reference TRBV29-1 and TRBJ2-5 genes on either side, the full variable domain is SAVISQKPSRDICQRGTSLTIQCQVDSQVTMMFWYRQQPGQSLTLIATANQGSEATYESGFVIDKFPISRPNLTFSTLTVSNMSPEDSSIYLCSVVGVDGRVASETQYFGPGTRLLVL.